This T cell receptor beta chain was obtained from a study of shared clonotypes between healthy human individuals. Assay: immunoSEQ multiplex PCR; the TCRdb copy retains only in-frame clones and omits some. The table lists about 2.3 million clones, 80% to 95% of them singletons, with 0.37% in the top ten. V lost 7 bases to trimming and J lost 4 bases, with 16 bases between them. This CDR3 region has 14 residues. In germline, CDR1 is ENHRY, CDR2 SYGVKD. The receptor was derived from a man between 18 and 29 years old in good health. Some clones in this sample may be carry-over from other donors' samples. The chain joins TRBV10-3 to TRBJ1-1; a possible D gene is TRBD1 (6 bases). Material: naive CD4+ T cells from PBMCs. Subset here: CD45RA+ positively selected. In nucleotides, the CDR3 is TGTGCCATCAAGAGACAGGACCCAGGCACTGAAGCTTTCTTT. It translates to CAIKRQDPGTEAFF.